Each of the 18 T cell receptor beta chains below was sequenced from the same sample in a study of CD8+CD57+ T cells in acquired aplastic anemia. Using genomic DNA as the template, TCR beta VDJ and CDR3 profiling was carried out. MiXCR was run by TCRdb on the reads, yielding one entry per CDR3 protein. The repertoire has about 160,000 distinct CDR3 sequences, around 43% of them found once; the top ten carry 3.2%. Whoever was chosen for sequencing had shown CD8+CD57+ cell expansion by flow cytometry. Source material: sorted CD4+, CD8+, or CD8+CD57+ T cells (not recorded which) from PBMCs. The receptors originated from a human donor with aplastic anemia.

This chain joins TRBV20-1 and TRBJ1-2; D unresolved. The CDR3 extends over 8 amino acids. Germline V gives CDR1 DFQATT, CDR2 SNEGSKA (reference sequence). The germline V and J ends were trimmed by 7 bases and 7 bases, with 4 bases remaining between them. The CDR3 loop is CSVSGYTF. As DNA, the CDR3 is TGCAGTGTAAGTGGCTACACCTTC.

In the case of this clonotype: Relative to the germline gene, one junction end is altered; a read error may explain this. The gene calls are TRBV3-1 and TRBJ2-7; 10 bases line up with TRBD2. CDR3 size: 17 residues. CDR1 and CDR2 (germline): LGHDT, YNNKEL (reference sequence). CDR3 amino acids: CASSRARTSGPIYVQYF. The CDR3 nucleotides are TGTGCCAGCAGCAGAGCCCGGACTAGCGGACCTATTTACGTGCAGTACTTC.

The chain carries TRBV2 and TRBJ2-1; TRBD2 aligns across 10 bases. The CDR3 is 13 amino acids. V shed 7 bases, J shed 7 bases, and the junction held 4 bases outside the gene matches. Germline CDR1 SNHLY, CDR2 FYNNEI. CDR3 sequence: CASKREGLNEQFF. The CDR3 DNA follows: TGTGCCAGCAAGCGGGAGGGCCTTAATGAGCAGTTCTTC.

The chain has TRBV19 and TRBJ1-5, with 9 bases identical to TRBD1. CDR1 is LNHDA and CDR2 is SQIVND in the germline V gene (reference sequence). The V segment lost 4 bases and the J segment 1 base; nucleotides outside the gene matches: 5. This CDR3 has 16 residues. The CDR3 bases are TGTGCCAGTAGTAGACCGGGACAGGGAAGCAATCAGCCCCAGCATTTT. Residues: CASSRPGQGSNQPQHF.

V and J are TRBV20-1 and TRBJ1-1; D not resolved. Between the trimmed V and J ends, which lost 1 base and 0 bases, there was a span of 3 bases. The germline gives CDR1 DFQATT, CDR2 SNEGSKA (reference sequence). This CDR3 comprises 12 residues. The CDR3 DNA sequence: TGCAGTGCTAGAGCACTGAACACTGAAGCTTTCTTT. Protein sequence: CSARALNTEAFF.

In its sample, this clonotype was seen many times. The CDR3, as DNA: TGTGCCAGCAGCTTAAATGTGGCGGGGGGAATCGGGGAGCTGTTTTTT. This translates into CASSLNVAGGIGELFF. The chain has TRBV7-6 and TRBJ2-2, with 8 bases aligning to TRBD2. V lost 2 bases, J lost 7 bases, and 9 bases stayed unmatched. This CDR3 is 16 amino acids long. Germline assignment: CDR1 SGHVS and CDR2 FNYEAQ.

The CDR3 DNA reads as TGTGCCAGCAGTGAAGCATCCTACAATGAGCAGTTCTTC. Translated: CASSEASYNEQFF. The chain is built from TRBV25-1 and TRBJ2-1; no firm D call. CDR1 MGHDK and CDR2 SYGVNS come from the germline V gene. V lost 2 bases, J lost 1 base, and 3 bases lay in between. The CDR3 length is 13 residues. Variable domain in full (rest from reference TRBV25-1 and TRBJ2-1): EADIYQTPRYLVIGTGKKITLECSQTMGHDKMYWYQQDPGMELHLIHYSYGVNSTEKGDLSSESTVSRIRTEHFPLTLESARPSHTSQYLCASSEASYNEQFFGPGTRLTVL.

This clonotype has a count of ten or more. The chain uses TRBV7-9 and TRBJ1-1, with TRBD1 matching 11 bases. This CDR3 contains 19 residues. Per the germline V gene, CDR1 is SEHNR and CDR2 is FQNEAQ (reference sequence). V lost 2 bases, J lost 4 bases, and 15 bases stayed unmatched. The CDR3 is CASSLWLGDGQGATTEAFF. In DNA form, the CDR3 reads TGTGCCAGCAGCTTATGGCTGGGGGATGGACAGGGGGCGACCACTGAAGCTTTCTTT.

This clonotype appeared a single time. V is TRBV11-3 and J is TRBJ2-2; a possible D gene is TRBD2 (5 bases). The CDR3 covers 14 residues. Germline V gene lookup returns CDR1 SGHNT and CDR2 YENEEA. Trimming pared 1 base from V and 8 bases from J, leaving 11 bases between. Here the CDR3 DNA reads TGTGCCAGCAGCTTAGGAGGGCGCCCAGGGGAGCTGTTTTTT. Translated, it gives CASSLGGRPGELFF.

The rearrangement joins TRBV19 to TRBJ1-6, with 8 bases lining up with TRBD1. Trimming at V came to 6 bases and at J to 5 bases, leaving 9 bases not matched to a gene. The CDR3 has 16 residues. The V gene's germline CDR1 is LNHDA and CDR2 SQIVND (reference sequence). The CDR3 nucleotides read TGTGCCAGTAGCTTAGGACAGGGACCAAATAATTCACCCCTCCACTTT. Translation gives CASSLGQGPNNSPLHF.

Comment on this clonotype: One end of the junction is discordant with germline, which a read error may explain. The chain combines TRBV7-7 with TRBJ2-2; 11 nucleotides match TRBD2. CDR1 and CDR2 (germline): SSHAT, FNYEAQ (reference sequence). The CDR3 is made up of 14 amino acids. In DNA, the CDR3 is TGTGCTAGCAGTGAACTAGCGGGAGAGGGGGAGCTGTTTTTT. Amino acids: CASSELAGEGELFF.

This clonotype showed up many times. A much larger clone lies a single base off, so this may be a read error. The chain links TRBV25-1 to TRBJ1-6; unclear D gene. Trimming took 4 bases from V and 9 from J, leaving 25 bases between them. The CDR3 is made up of 18 amino acids. Germline V gene sequence: CDR1 MGHDK, CDR2 SYGVNS. The CDR3 is CASSGTSLAASKSSPLHF. The CDR3 DNA follows: TGTGCCAGCAGTGGGACCTCGTTGGCAGCCTCTAAAAGTTCACCCCTCCACTTT. The variable domain in full, completed from reference TRBV25-1 and TRBJ1-6, reads EADIYQTPRYLVIGTGKKITLECSQTMGHDKMYWYQQDPGMELHLIHYSYGVNSTEKGDLSSESTVSRIRTEHFPLTLESARPSHTSQYLCASSGTSLAASKSSPLHFGNGTRLTVT.

Relative to its sample, this clonotype is medium-sized. The gene calls are TRBV15 and TRBJ2-5; D assignment may be TRBD1 or TRBD2 (5 bases each). The germline gives CDR1 LNHNV, CDR2 YYDKDF (reference sequence). This CDR3 has 14 amino acids. The germline V and J ends were trimmed by 2 bases and 5 bases, with 12 bases remaining between them. CDR3: CATSRLGTGETQYF. DNA for the CDR3: TGTGCCACCAGCAGACTTGGGACGGGTGAGACCCAGTACTTC.

This clonotype showed up just a few times. The chain carries TRBV12-3 or TRBV12-4 and TRBJ2-2; 12 bases line up with TRBD1. J lost 5 bases, V lost 7 bases, and 11 bases had no gene match. The CDR3 consists of 17 residues. In nucleotides, the CDR3 is TGTGCCAGCAACCCAGGTGGGACAGGGGGCAGGACCGGGGAGCTGTTTTTT. Encoded protein: CASNPGGTGGRTGELFF.

V usage is TRBV7-2 and J usage is TRBJ2-5, with D uncertain. The CDR3 runs to 13 residues. Trimming took 5 bases from V and 3 from J, leaving 10 bases between them. Germline CDR1 and CDR2: SGHTA and FQGNSA. CDR3 DNA sequence: TGTGCCAGCAGCCAAGATGCGGAAGAGACCCAGTACTTC. As protein: CASSQDAEETQYF.

This chain links TRBV15 with TRBJ1-1; D not certain. Germline-derived CDR1 and CDR2 are LNHNV and YYDKDF (reference sequence). The CDR3 contains 15 residues. Trimming left V 3 bases short and J 1 base short, with 12 bases between. CDR3 residues: CATSSLYMGNTEAFF. The CDR3 DNA is TGTGCCACCAGCAGTCTTTACATGGGGAACACTGAAGCTTTCTTT.

This clonotype was recorded a few times. The chain is built from TRBV3-1 and TRBJ2-5; TRBD1 matches 7 bases. V lost 4 bases, J lost 2 bases, and 7 bases stayed unmatched. The CDR3 contains 15 residues. Per germline, CDR1 LGHDT and CDR2 YNNKEL (reference sequence). Here the CDR3 DNA reads TGTGCCAGCAGCCGTAGGGACAGTCCTCAAGAGACCCAGTACTTC. Encoded protein: CASSRRDSPQETQYF.

This clonotype was recorded at least ten times. The chain couples TRBV9 to TRBJ2-5; TRBD1 might be the D (6 bases). Germline CDR1 and CDR2: SGDLS and YYNGEE. This CDR3 comprises 15 residues. V was clipped by 2 bases and J by 4 bases, with 15 bases between them. The CDR3 is CASSVQDRPGETQYF. CDR3 nucleotide sequence: TGTGCCAGCAGCGTGCAGGACAGACCAGGAGAGACCCAGTACTTC.